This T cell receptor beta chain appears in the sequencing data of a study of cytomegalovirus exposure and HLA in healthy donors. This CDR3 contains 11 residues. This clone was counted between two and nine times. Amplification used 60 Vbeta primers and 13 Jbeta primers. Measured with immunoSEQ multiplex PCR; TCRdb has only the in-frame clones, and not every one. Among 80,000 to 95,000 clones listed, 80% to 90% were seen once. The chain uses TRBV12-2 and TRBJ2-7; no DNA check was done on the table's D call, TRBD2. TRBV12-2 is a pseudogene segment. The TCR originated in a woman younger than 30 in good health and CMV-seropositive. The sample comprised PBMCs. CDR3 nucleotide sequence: TGTGCAAGTCGCTCCCAGCGCGAGCAGTACTTC. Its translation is CASRSQREQYF.